The source of this T cell receptor (beta chain) is a study of T cell responses to AZD1222 COVID-19 vaccine. TCRdb keeps only in-frame clones here, not all; method: immunoSEQ multiplex PCR. The table includes around 150,000 clones, approximately 92% detected once. Germline V gene data show CDR1 as LNHDA and CDR2 as SQIVND (reference sequence). Trimming shortened V by 1 base and J by 3 bases, and 13 bases separated the two germline ends. The CDR3 has 16 residues. Sequencing was performed on peripheral blood, taken 28 days after the second AZD1222 dose. The chain employs TRBV19 and TRBJ2-1; D tentatively fits TRBD1 or TRBD2 (5 bases each). The clonotype comes from an adult who received the AZD1222 COVID-19 vaccine. This chain's CDR3 is CASSIAPRGVYNEQFF. CDR3 nucleotides: TGTGCCAGTAGTATAGCACCCAGAGGGGTCTACAATGAGCAGTTCTTC.